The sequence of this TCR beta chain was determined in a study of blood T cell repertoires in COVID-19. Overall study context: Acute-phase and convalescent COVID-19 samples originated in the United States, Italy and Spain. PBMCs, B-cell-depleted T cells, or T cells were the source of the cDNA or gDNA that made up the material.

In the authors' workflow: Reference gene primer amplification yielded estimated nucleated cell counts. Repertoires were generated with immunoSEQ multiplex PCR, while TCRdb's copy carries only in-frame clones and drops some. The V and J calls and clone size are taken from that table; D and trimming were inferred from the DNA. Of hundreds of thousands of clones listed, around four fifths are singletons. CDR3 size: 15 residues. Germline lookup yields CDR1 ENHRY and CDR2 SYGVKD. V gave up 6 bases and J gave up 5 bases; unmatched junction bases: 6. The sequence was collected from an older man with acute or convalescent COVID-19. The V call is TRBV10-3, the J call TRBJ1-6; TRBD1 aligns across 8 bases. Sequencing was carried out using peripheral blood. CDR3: CAIRGQGEHNSPLHF. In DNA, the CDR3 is TGTGCCATCAGAGGACAGGGCGAACATAATTCACCCCTCCACTTT.